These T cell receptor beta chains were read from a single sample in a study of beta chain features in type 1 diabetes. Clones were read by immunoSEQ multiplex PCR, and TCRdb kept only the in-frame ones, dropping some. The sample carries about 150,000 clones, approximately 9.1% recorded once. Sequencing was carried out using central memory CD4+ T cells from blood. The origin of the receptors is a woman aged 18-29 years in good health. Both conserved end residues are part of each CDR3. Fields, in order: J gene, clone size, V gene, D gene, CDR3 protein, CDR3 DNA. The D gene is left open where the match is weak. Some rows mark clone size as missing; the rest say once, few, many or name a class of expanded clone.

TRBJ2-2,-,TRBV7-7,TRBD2,CASSPGLAGVTGELFF,TGTGCTAGCAGCCCCGGACTAGCGGGGGTCACCGGGGAGCTGTTTTTT
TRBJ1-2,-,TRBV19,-,CASKVVAGLYGYTF,TGTGCCAGTAAAGTGGTGGCAGGACTCTATGGCTACACCTTC
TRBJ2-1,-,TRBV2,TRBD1,CASSEDRSSYNEQFF,TGTGCCAGCAGTGAGGACAGGAGCTCCTACAATGAGCAGTTCTTC
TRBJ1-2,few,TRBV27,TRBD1,CASSASIWDRGHYGYTF,TGTGCCAGCAGTGCATCGATATGGGACAGGGGGCACTATGGCTACACCTTC
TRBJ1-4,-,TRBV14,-,CASSQEVSRSEKLFF,TGTGCCAGCAGCCAAGAGGTCAGCCGGAGTGAAAAACTGTTTTTT
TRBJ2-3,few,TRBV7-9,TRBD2,CASSLGWTRFGDTQYF,TGTGCCAGCAGCTTAGGTTGGACTAGATTTGGAGATACGCAGTATTTT
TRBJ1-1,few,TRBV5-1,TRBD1,CASSTGGSDTEAFF,TGCGCCAGCAGCACAGGGGGCTCGGACACTGAAGCTTTCTTT
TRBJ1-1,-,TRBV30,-,CAWSQGPGAFF,TGTGCCTGGAGTCAGGGCCCAGGAGCTTTCTTT
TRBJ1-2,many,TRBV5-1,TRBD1,CASSPVGDRDGYTF,TGCGCCAGCAGCCCCGTGGGGGACAGGGATGGCTACACCTTC
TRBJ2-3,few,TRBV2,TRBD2,CASSIPSGGAKLLTDTQYF,TGTGCCAGCAGTATCCCTAGCGGGGGGGCTAAGCTACTCACAGATACGCAGTATTTT
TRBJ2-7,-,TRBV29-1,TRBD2,CSVATGTSGGARYEQYF,TGCAGCGTCGCAACCGGGACTAGCGGGGGGGCCAGATACGAGCAGTACTTC
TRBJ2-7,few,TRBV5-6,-,CASSLGRRGVYEQYF,TGTGCCAGCAGCTTGGGTAGGAGGGGAGTCTACGAGCAGTACTTC
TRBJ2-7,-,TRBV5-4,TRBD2,CASSLASGSEQYF,TGTGCCAGCAGCTTGGCTAGCGGAAGCGAGCAGTACTTC
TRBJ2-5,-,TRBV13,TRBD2,CASSQTTRGDLEETQYF,TGTGCCAGCAGCCAGACGACTCGGGGGGACCTGGAGGAGACCCAGTACTTC
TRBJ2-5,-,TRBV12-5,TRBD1,CASGQGAGETQYF,TGTGCTAGTGGTCAGGGGGCTGGAGAGACCCAGTACTTC
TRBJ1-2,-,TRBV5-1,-,CASSLEGHASYGYTF,TGCGCCAGCAGCTTGGAGGGACACGCTTCCTATGGCTACACCTTC
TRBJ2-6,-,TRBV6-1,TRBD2,CASSDGGAGANVLTF,TGTGCCAGCAGTGATGGGGGGGCTGGGGCCAACGTCCTGACTTTC
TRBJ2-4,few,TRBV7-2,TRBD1,CASSLAGTGKNIQYF,TGTGCCAGCAGCTTAGCCGGGACAGGCAAAAACATTCAGTACTTC
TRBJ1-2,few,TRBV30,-,CAWSVPGFVYYGYTF,TGTGCCTGGAGTGTACCGGGGTTCGTATACTATGGCTACACCTTC
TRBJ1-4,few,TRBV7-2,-,CASSRGPNEKLFF,TGTGCCAGCAGCCGAGGGCCTAATGAAAAACTGTTTTTT
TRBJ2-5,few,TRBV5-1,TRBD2,CASSLGSGSQETQYF,TGCGCCAGCAGCTTAGGTAGCGGGAGCCAAGAGACCCAGTACTTC
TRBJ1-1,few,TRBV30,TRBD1,CAWTGQGARTEAFF,TGTGCCTGGACCGGACAGGGGGCGCGGACTGAAGCTTTCTTT
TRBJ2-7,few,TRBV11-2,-,CASRFTGVLAEQYF,TGTGCCAGCAGGTTCACGGGGGTTTTGGCCGAGCAGTACTTC
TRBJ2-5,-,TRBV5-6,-,CASSNRDKGFWTQYF,TGTGCCAGCAGCAACCGGGACAAAGGCTTTTGGACCCAGTACTTC
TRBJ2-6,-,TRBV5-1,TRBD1,CASSDDRAGANVLTF,TGCGCCAGCAGCGACGACAGGGCCGGGGCCAACGTCCTGACTTTC
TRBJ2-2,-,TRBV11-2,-,CASSSEGHTGELFF,TGTGCCAGCAGCTCAGAGGGCCACACCGGGGAGCTGTTTTTT
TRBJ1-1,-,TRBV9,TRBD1,CASSRTGVNTEAFF,TGTGCCAGCAGCAGAACAGGGGTGAACACTGAAGCTTTCTTT
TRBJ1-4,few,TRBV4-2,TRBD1,CASSPGQGMRYNEKLFF,TGTGCCAGCAGCCCAGGACAGGGAATGAGATATAATGAAAAACTGTTTTTT
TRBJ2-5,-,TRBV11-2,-,CASSTQGGWGETQYF,TGTGCCAGCAGCACCCAAGGGGGATGGGGAGAGACCCAGTACTTC
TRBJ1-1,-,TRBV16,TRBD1,CASSPGQGTEAFF,TGTGCCAGCAGTCCGGGACAGGGCACTGAAGCTTTCTTT
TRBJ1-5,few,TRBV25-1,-,CASSESQDFWNQPQHF,TGTGCCAGCAGTGAATCTCAGGATTTCTGGAATCAGCCCCAGCATTTT
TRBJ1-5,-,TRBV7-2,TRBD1,CASSLFGTGNLQPQHF,TGTGCCAGCAGCTTATTTGGGACAGGGAATCTCCAGCCCCAGCATTTT
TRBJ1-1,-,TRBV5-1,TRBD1,CASSQDRGNPTEAFF,TGCGCCAGCAGCCAAGACAGGGGAAACCCCACTGAAGCTTTCTTT
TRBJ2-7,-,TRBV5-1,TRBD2,CASSLGTSGRFSHEQYF,TGCGCCAGCAGCTTAGGGACTAGCGGGAGATTCTCCCACGAGCAGTACTTC
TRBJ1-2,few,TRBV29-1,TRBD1,CSVEGTGKRQGYGYTF,TGCAGCGTTGAGGGGACAGGGAAAAGGCAGGGCTATGGCTACACCTTC
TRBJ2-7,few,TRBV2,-,CASRVYGSPEQYF,TGTGCCAGCAGAGTATACGGGTCCCCCGAGCAGTACTTC
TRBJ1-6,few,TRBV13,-,CASSRRSSYNSPLHF,TGTGCCAGCAGCCGACGGAGCTCCTATAATTCACCCCTCCACTTT
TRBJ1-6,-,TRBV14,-,CASSQDRGYNSPLHF,TGTGCCAGCAGCCAAGATAGAGGGTATAATTCACCCCTCCACTTT
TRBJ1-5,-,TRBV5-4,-,CASSFWEDSNQPQHF,TGTGCCAGCAGCTTCTGGGAGGATAGCAATCAGCCCCAGCATTTT
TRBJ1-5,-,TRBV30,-,CAWSEGSGGNQPQHF,TGTGCCTGGAGTGAGGGATCAGGGGGCAATCAGCCCCAGCATTTT
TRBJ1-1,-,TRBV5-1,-,CASSLERGWAEAFF,TGCGCCAGCAGCTTGGAAAGGGGATGGGCTGAAGCTTTCTTT
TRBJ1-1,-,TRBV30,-,CAWSVREAFF,TGTGCCTGGAGTGTCCGGGAAGCTTTCTTT
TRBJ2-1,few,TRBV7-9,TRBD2,CASTLTPGLAGGEQFF,TGTGCCAGCACCTTAACGCCGGGACTAGCGGGTGGTGAGCAGTTCTTC
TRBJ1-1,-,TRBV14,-,CASSQEGLLNTEAFF,TGTGCCAGCAGCCAAGAAGGACTTTTGAACACTGAAGCTTTCTTT
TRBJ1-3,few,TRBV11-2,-,CASSSGRRTGNTIYF,TGTGCCAGCAGCTCGGGGAGAAGAACTGGAAACACCATATATTTT
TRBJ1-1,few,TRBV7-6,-,CASSLGAGNTEAFF,TGTGCCAGCAGCTTAGGGGCTGGGAACACTGAAGCTTTCTTT
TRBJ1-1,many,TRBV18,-,CASSPPSMNTEAFF,TGTGCCAGCTCACCACCGAGTATGAACACTGAAGCTTTCTTT
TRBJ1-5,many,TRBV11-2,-,CASSLGGNNQPQHF,TGTGCCAGCAGCTTAGGAGGAAACAATCAGCCCCAGCATTTT
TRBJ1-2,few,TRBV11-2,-,CASSTRAGRGYTF,TGTGCCAGCAGCACCCGGGCAGGGCGAGGCTACACCTTC
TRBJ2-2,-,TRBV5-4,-,CASSFMYTGELFF,TGTGCCAGCAGCTTTATGTACACCGGGGAGCTGTTTTTT
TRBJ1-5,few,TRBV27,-,CASRSRGKGRGNQPQHF,TGTGCCAGCAGGTCCCGGGGTAAGGGTAGGGGCAATCAGCCCCAGCATTTT
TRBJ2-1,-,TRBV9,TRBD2,CASSVVRGGLDEQFF,TGTGCCAGCAGCGTAGTGCGGGGGGGCCTCGATGAGCAGTTCTTC
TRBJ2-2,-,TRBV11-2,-,CASSPLSLGGGGTGELFF,TGTGCCAGCAGCCCCTTATCTCTGGGGGGGGGCGGCACCGGGGAGCTGTTTTTT
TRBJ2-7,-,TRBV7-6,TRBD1,CASSFGTGGDEQYF,TGTGCCAGCAGCTTCGGGACAGGGGGCGACGAGCAGTACTTC